One and the same sample provided the 9 T cell receptor beta chains below, sequenced in a study of CD8+ T cells in alopecia areata. Reverse transcription of extracted RNA yielded cDNA, which provided the sequencing template. Clones were read by immunoSEQ multiplex PCR, and TCRdb kept only the in-frame ones, dropping some. The sample contains around 100,000 clones, none occurring once; around a fifth lies in the top ten. Sequenced sample: lesional skin. The receptor source for this set is a C3H/HeJ mouse with alopecia areata. This strain has MHC haplotype H2-k.

This clone was seen only a few times. Gene names and germline match the mouse. The observed sequence ends 4 residues before the CDR3 terminus, with the missing tail filled in from the germline J gene. The rearrangement uses TRBV13-3 and TRBJ2-1; TRBD1 is a possible D gene (5 bases). Per the germline V gene, CDR1 is NNHDY and CDR2 is SYVADS. Trimming took off 6 bases at V and 0 bases at J, with 10 bases between the two ends. CDR3 length: 14 amino acids. CDR3 protein: CASTRQLNYAEQFF. The CDR3 DNA, read in part, is TGTGCCAGCACCCGACAGCTTAACTATGCT.

This clone has only a few counts. The genes and germline here are from mouse. The DNA ends 4 residues before the CDR3 does, and the rest of the CDR3 is filled in from the germline J gene. The genes are TRBV13-3 and TRBJ1-4, with 8 bases fitting TRBD1. J was trimmed by 5 bases and V by 2 bases; bases with no gene match: 5. Germline V CDR1 and CDR2: NNHDY, SYVADS. The CDR3 runs to 15 residues. The sequenced part of the CDR3 DNA is TGTGCCAGCAGTGACGGACAGGGCTGGAACGAA. Its protein product is CASSDGQGWNE. Given in full, the CDR3 is CASSDGQGWNERLFF.

In this sample, this clone turned up a few times. The listed genes are named as in mouse. The DNA ends 4 residues before the CDR3 does, and the rest of the CDR3 is filled in from the germline J gene. Other DNA sequences in this sample translate to the same CDR3. V usage is TRBV1 and J usage is TRBJ2-5; 9 bases line up with TRBD2. The CDR3 totals 16 residues. V gave up 0 bases and J gave up 2 bases; unmatched junction bases: 3. Germline assignment: CDR1 NSQYPW and CDR2 LRSPGD (reference sequence). The CDR3 loop is CTCSADRTGVQDTQYF. The CDR3 bases that were read are TGCACCTGCAGTGCAGATCGGACTGGGGTCCAAGAC.

About this clone: The genes are named according to mouse. The read terminates 4 residues ahead of where the CDR3 ends, so the germline J gene completes it. The V gene is TRBV13-3, the J gene TRBJ2-2, with D maybe TRBD1 (6 bases). This CDR3 contains 15 residues. The germline gives CDR1 NNHDY, CDR2 SYVADS. V was pared by 1 base and J by 3 bases, with 10 bases between. Here the CDR3 reads CASSDQGWDTGQLYF. CDR3 bases read: TGTGCCAGCAGTGATCAGGGGTGGGACACCGGG. The full variable domain, with the rest looked up from reference TRBV13-3 and TRBJ2-2, is EAAVTQSPRSKVAVTGGKVTLSCHQTNNHDYMYWYRQDTGHGLRLIHYSYVADSTEKGDIPDGYKASRPSQENFSLILELASLSQTAVYFCASSDQGWDTGQLYFGEGSKLTVL.

Concerning this clone itself: Mouse gene names apply. The CDR3 end lies 4 residues beyond the end of the read and is filled in from the germline J gene. This chain links TRBV13-3 with TRBJ1-2; 7 bases map to TRBD1. This CDR3 has 14 residues. With 4 bases clipped from V and 4 bases from J, the junction kept 7 bases outside the gene matches. The germline CDR1 and CDR2 sequences are NNHDY and SYVADS. The DNA read from the CDR3 is TGTGCCAGCAGTCCGGACAGGTTAGGCTCC. Amino acids: CASSPDRLGS. The complete CDR3 sequence is CASSPDRLGSDYTF.

To note about this clone: The genes and germline here are from mouse. The CDR3 extends 4 residues past the end of the read, so its final part is completed from the germline J gene. V is TRBV16 and J is TRBJ2-7; D is uncertain. The length of the CDR3 is 14 residues. V lost 2 bases and J lost 0, with 8 bases in between. Per the germline V gene, CDR1 is SGHSA and CDR2 is FRNQAP. The CDR3 is CASSLIDISYEQYF. The DNA read from the CDR3 is TGTGCAAGCAGCTTAATCGACATCTCCTAT.

This clone showed up just a few times. The gene names given are mouse names. The chain's CDR3 is CASGDALGNSDYTF. CDR3 bases read: TGTGCCAGCGGTGATGCATTGGGGAACTCC. The rearrangement joins TRBV13-2 to TRBJ1-2; D not resolved. The read ends 4 residues shy of where the CDR3 ends; the end is completed using the germline J gene. This CDR3 is built from 14 residues. Between the trimmed V and J ends, which lost 0 bases and 2 bases, there was a span of 8 bases. Per germline, CDR1 NNHNN and CDR2 SYGAGS (reference sequence).

This clone showed up just a few times. Genes and germline are mouse. Sequencing ends 4 residues short of the CDR3 end; the germline J gene provides the rest. The chain joins TRBV12-1 to TRBJ2-3; 10 bases line up with TRBD1. Germline V gives CDR1 SGHSN, CDR2 HYEKVE. CDR3 size: 16 residues. Losses at the gene ends were 0 bases for V and 2 bases for J; bases not matched to a gene: 4. The CDR3 protein is CASSLSGTGAAETLYF. Incomplete CDR3 DNA: TGTGCCAGCTCTCTCAGCGGGACAGGGGCTGCAGAA.

This clone rates as large. The DNA translation disagrees with the TCRdb protein at residue 10, so the protein in this description comes from the DNA. Genes here carry mouse names. The CDR3 end is not reached by the read, which stops 3 residues before it; the germline J gene fills it in. The chain joins TRBV19 to TRBJ1-6; no firm D call. TRBJ1-6 is placed among ORFs of uncertain function. Trimming stripped 1 base from V and 5 bases from J, with 4 bases between. CDR3 length: 13 amino acids. Germline CDR1 and CDR2: FNHDT and SITEND (reference sequence). CDR3 bases read: TGTGCCAGCAGTATAAGGGATAATTCGCCC. Its protein product is CASSIRDNSP. The whole CDR3 is CASSIRDNSPLYF.